Below, 28 T cell receptor beta chains from the same sample are listed, as sequenced in a study of T cells after yellow fever vaccination. Via MiXCR, TCRdb re-called the 5' RACE reads, giving one row per CDR3 protein. The sample includes about 340,000 distinct CDR3 sequences, roughly an eighth of them seen just once. This specimen was CD4+ T cells sorted from PBMCs, taken 15 days after the yellow fever booster vaccination. These receptors were taken from a man aged 18 to 35 who received the YFV17D yellow fever vaccine.

This clonotype has only a few counts. The chain couples TRBV5-1 to TRBJ1-4; D possibly corresponds to TRBD1 (6 bases). The CDR3 has 14 amino acids. V was pared by 3 bases and J by 3 bases, with 9 bases between. Per the germline V gene, CDR1 is SGHRS and CDR2 is YFSETQ. CDR3 sequence: CASSWGRANEKLFF. The CDR3 nucleotides are TGCGCCAGCAGCTGGGGGCGCGCTAATGAAAAACTGTTTTTT.

This chain joins TRBV19 and TRBJ2-1, with D tentatively TRBD2 (6 bases). The CDR3 is 13 residues long. Trimming cost V 6 bases and J 5 bases, with 11 bases left between them. In germline, CDR1 is LNHDA, CDR2 SQIVND (reference sequence). The CDR3 reads CASSGLSNNEQFF. The DNA for the CDR3 is TGTGCCAGTAGCGGACTATCTAACAATGAGCAGTTCTTC.

The genes are TRBV27 and TRBJ2-7; D gene unclear. CDR3 length equals 15 residues. From germline, CDR1 is MNHEY and CDR2 SMNVEV (reference sequence). The V and J ends lost 5 bases and 6 bases respectively, with 20 bases between them. The CDR3 sequence: CASSLRRYRCSEQYV. In DNA, the CDR3 is TGTGCCAGCAGTCTACGAAGATATAGGTGTTCCGAGCAGTACGTC.

This chain uses TRBV20-1 with TRBJ2-1, with a tentative D call TRBD2 (7 bases). The V gene lost 6 bases and the J gene lost 7 bases, with 16 bases spanning the gap. Germline CDR1 is DFQATT and CDR2 is SNEGSKA (reference sequence). The CDR3 contains 13 residues. The CDR3 spells CSALLRGANEQFF. CDR3 DNA sequence: TGCAGTGCCCTCTTACGGGGGGCTAATGAGCAGTTCTTC.

This clonotype was detected ten times or more. This chain uses TRBV20-1 with TRBJ1-1; the D gene is possibly TRBD1 (5 bases). V was shortened by 7 bases and J by 5 bases, with 20 bases between the two germline ends. Germline CDR1 and CDR2: DFQATT and SNEGSKA (reference sequence). The CDR3 covers 14 residues. CDR3 sequence reads: CSGRDGGQWTEAFF. The CDR3 DNA sequence: TGCAGTGGCAGGGACGGCGGCCAATGGACTGAAGCTTTCTTT.

Ten or more counts support this clonotype. The chain joins TRBV12-3 or TRBV12-4 to TRBJ1-2; perhaps TRBD1 as D (5 bases). This CDR3 comprises 16 residues. V was cut by 0 bases and J by 2 bases, with 13 bases left in between. The CDR3 loop reads CASSLARGQANYGYTF. CDR3 sequence (DNA): TGTGCCAGCAGTTTAGCCCGCGGACAAGCAAACTATGGCTACACCTTC.

The chain joins TRBV4-1 to TRBJ1-4; TRBD1 aligns across 12 bases. The V gene end was trimmed by 3 bases and the J gene end by 7 bases; junction bases not matched to a gene: 12. The CDR3 contains 18 residues. Looked up from germline, CDR1 is MGHRA and CDR2 is YSYEKL. For the CDR3, the DNA is TGCGCCAGCAGCCATCCGGGACAGGGGGCGGGAGGGAGTGAAAAACTGTTTTTT. Its translation is CASSHPGQGAGGSEKLFF.

The DNA of the CDR3 is TGTGCCAGCAGCGCGGGACTAGCGGGGGCAGGGGCCAACGTCCTGACTTTC. Translating gives CASSAGLAGAGANVLTF. This rearrangement joins TRBV9 to TRBJ2-6, with 14 bases matching TRBD2. CDR1 and CDR2 (germline): SGDLS, YYNGEE. Trimming removed 3 bases from V and 4 bases from J; junction bases left unmatched: 3. The CDR3 is 17 residues long.

There are a few counts of this clonotype. The gene calls are TRBV9 and TRBJ1-6, with D uncertain. This CDR3 is built from 14 residues. Germline V gene lookup returns CDR1 SGDLS and CDR2 YYNGEE. Trimming cost V 0 bases and J 7 bases, with 8 bases left between them. The CDR3 is CASSVDANNSPLHF. CDR3 nucleotide sequence: TGTGCCAGCAGCGTAGATGCTAACAATTCACCCCTCCACTTT.

This clonotype was seen a handful of times. The rearrangement joins TRBV30 to TRBJ1-2; no reliable D call. CDR1 GTSNPN and CDR2 SVGIG come from the germline V gene (reference sequence). There are 12 residues in the CDR3. V lost 2 bases and J 4 bases, leaving 8 bases between the germline ends. The CDR3 DNA reads TGTGCCTGGAGTCGGGAGACCTATGGCTACACCTTC. This translates into CAWSRETYGYTF.

This clonotype was recorded only once. The chain is built from TRBV30 and TRBJ2-2, with D maybe TRBD1 (6 bases). The CDR3 spans 13 residues. Trimming took off 2 bases at V and 5 bases at J, with 9 bases between the two ends. The V gene's germline CDR1 is GTSNPN and CDR2 SVGIG (reference sequence). The chain's CDR3 is CAWSTGFTGELFF. The CDR3 DNA follows: TGTGCCTGGAGTACAGGGTTTACCGGGGAGCTGTTTTTT.

Many counts were recorded for this clonotype. V usage is TRBV6-6 and J usage is TRBJ1-2; 9 bases are shared with TRBD1. Germline V gene sequence: CDR1 MNHNY, CDR2 SVGAGI (reference sequence). CDR3 length: 14 residues. The trim removed 6 bases at V and 4 bases at J, leaving 6 bases unmatched. CDR3 sequence: CASSPGTGTYGYTF. DNA for the CDR3: TGTGCCAGCAGCCCCGGGACAGGGACCTATGGCTACACCTTC.

This chain uses TRBV10-2 with TRBJ2-2; TRBD1 or TRBD2 may be the D gene (5 bases each). V gave up 0 bases and J gave up 6 bases, with 14 bases separating them. Germline CDR1 reads WSHSY; CDR2 reads SAAADI. The length of the CDR3 is 16 residues. The DNA for the CDR3 is TGCGCCAGCAGTGAGTCTGGGACCAGGGTACCCGGGGAGCTGTTTTTT. Its protein is CASSESGTRVPGELFF.

In this sample, this clonotype turned up many times. This chain links TRBV4-3 with TRBJ2-5, with D possibly matching TRBD1 (6 bases). Trimming shortened V by 4 bases and J by 4 bases, and 10 bases separated the two germline ends. CDR3 size: 13 residues. Germline-derived CDR1 and CDR2 are LGHNA and YSLEER. This CDR3 reads CASSLQGGETQYF. In DNA, the CDR3 is TGCGCCAGCAGCCTACAAGGGGGAGAGACCCAGTACTTC.

In its sample, this clonotype was seen a few times. The chain uses TRBV20-1 and TRBJ2-1; 7 nucleotides match TRBD2. The CDR3 has 16 residues. The junction had 5 bases not matched to a gene; V was cut back by 0 bases and J by 0 bases. The germline V gene has CDR1 DFQATT and CDR2 SNEGSKA (reference sequence). As DNA, the CDR3 is TGCAGTGCTAGAGAGGTGGGGGGGAGCTCCTACAATGAGCAGTTCTTC. This encodes CSAREVGGSSYNEQFF.

This clonotype came up a few times. The V gene is TRBV7-8, the J gene TRBJ2-7, with 9 bases aligning to TRBD1. CDR3 length equals 15 residues. Germline V gene lookup returns CDR1 SGHVS and CDR2 FQNEAQ. V gave up 4 bases and J gave up 0 bases; unmatched junction bases: 4. CDR3 sequence reads: CASSYRTGVSYEQYV. The CDR3 DNA reads TGTGCCAGCAGCTATCGGACAGGGGTCTCCTACGAGCAGTACGTC.

This clonotype was observed at least ten times. V gene TRBV18 combines with J gene TRBJ1-1; possibly TRBD1 for D (5 bases). The CDR3 length is 14 residues. V lost 3 bases, J lost 10 bases, and 18 bases lay in between. In germline, CDR1 is KGHSH, CDR2 LQKENI. CDR3 sequence (DNA): TGTGCCAGCTCACCGTCGGGGCAGTCAAGGGGAGCTTTCTTT. It translates to CASSPSGQSRGAFF. Complete variable domain (other parts from reference TRBV18 and TRBJ1-1): NAGVMQNPRHLVRRRGQEARLRCSPMKGHSHVYWYRQLPEEGLKFMVYLQKENIIDESGMPKERFSAEFPKEGPSILRIQQVVRGDSAAYFCASSPSGQSRGAFFGQGTRLTVV.

The CDR3 coding sequence is TGTGCCAGCAGTTTAGAACAGGGAAGCTACGAGCAGTACGTC. Translated: CASSLEQGSYEQYV. The rearrangement uses TRBV28 and TRBJ2-7; D is possibly TRBD1 (6 bases). Germline loops: CDR1 MDHEN, CDR2 SYDVKM. The CDR3 consists of 14 residues. With 2 bases removed from V and 3 bases from J, the gap between germline ends came to 11 bases.

This clonotype was seen a handful of times. V gene TRBV7-2 combines with J gene TRBJ2-7; 9 bases map to TRBD2. In germline, CDR1 is SGHTA, CDR2 FQGNSA. J gave up 3 bases and V 5 bases, and 5 bases lay outside the gene matches. The length of the CDR3 is 14 residues. The CDR3 sequence is CASSTGTSLYEQYF. The CDR3 nucleotides are TGTGCCAGCAGCACCGGGACTAGCCTCTACGAGCAGTACTTC.

This clonotype was observed a handful of times. This sequence joins TRBV12-3 or TRBV12-4 and TRBJ1-5, with 7 bases fitting TRBD1. This CDR3 has 15 residues. Trimming cost V 5 bases and J 3 bases; bases outside gene matches: 7. CDR3 bases: TGTGCCAGCAGTAAACGTGACAGGGACAATCAGCCCCAGCATTTT. It translates to CASSKRDRDNQPQHF.

This clonotype was counted ten times or more. The chain employs TRBV7-2 and TRBJ2-1; 8 bases agree with TRBD2. Trimming cost V 10 bases and J 9 bases; bases outside gene matches: 17. This CDR3 has 15 amino acids. The germline V gene encodes CDR1 SGHTA and CDR2 FQGNSA. The CDR3 loop is CATSTSDGGGSEQFF. For the CDR3, the DNA is TGTGCCACTAGCACCTCGGACGGGGGGGGCAGTGAGCAGTTCTTC.

In its sample, this clonotype was seen a few times. The chain is built from TRBV10-3 and TRBJ1-5, with D possibly matching TRBD1 (6 bases). CDR1 and CDR2 from the germline V gene are ENHRY and SYGVKD. V gave up 6 bases and J gave up 5 bases, with 14 bases separating them. CDR3 length: 14 amino acids. The CDR3 here is CAISQQTGYQPQHF. The CDR3 DNA follows: TGTGCCATCAGCCAGCAGACAGGTTATCAGCCCCAGCATTTT.

This clonotype was recorded at least ten times. The chain is built from TRBV24-1 and TRBJ2-3; tentative D call: TRBD2 (6 bases). V gave up 2 bases and J gave up 2 bases, with 13 bases separating them. Germline CDR1 and CDR2: KGHDR and SFDVKD. This CDR3 spans 16 amino acids. CDR3 in amino acids: CATSDSGTYDTDTQYF. The DNA of the CDR3 is TGTGCCACCAGTGATTCCGGGACTTACGACACAGATACGCAGTATTTT.

This clonotype has only a few counts. This chain links TRBV5-6 with TRBJ1-1; D not resolved. Trimming shortened V by 2 bases and J by 8 bases, and 16 bases separated the two germline ends. The CDR3 runs to 14 residues. From germline, CDR1 is SGHDT and CDR2 YYEEEE. The CDR3 is CASSFGRTSDEAFF. In nucleotides, the CDR3 is TGTGCCAGCAGCTTTGGACGGACTAGTGACGAAGCTTTCTTT.

The gene calls are TRBV30 and TRBJ2-3; maybe TRBD2 (6 bases). There are 14 residues in the CDR3. Trimming left V 7 bases short and J 2 bases short, with 16 bases between. Germline-derived CDR1 and CDR2 are GTSNPN and SVGIG (reference sequence). The CDR3 DNA reads TGTGCCTCCCGAGGAACGGGGGACACAGATACGCAGTATTTT. It encodes CASRGTGDTDTQYF.

The gene calls are TRBV4-1 and TRBJ2-3, with D possibly being TRBD1 or TRBD2 (6 bases each). The CDR3 totals 16 residues. CDR1 and CDR2 from the germline V gene are MGHRA and YSYEKL. Trimming took 1 base from V and 3 from J, leaving 14 bases between them. The CDR3 bases are TGCGCCAGCAGCCAAGGTCGAACAGGGAGGACAGATACGCAGTATTTT. Protein product: CASSQGRTGRTDTQYF.

The chain joins TRBV9 to TRBJ1-2, with a tentative D call TRBD1 (5 bases). With 0 bases removed from V and 10 bases from J, the gap between germline ends came to 10 bases. Germline loops: CDR1 SGDLS, CDR2 YYNGEE. The length of the CDR3 is 12 residues. The chain's CDR3 is CASSVDRGDYTF. The CDR3 nucleotides are TGTGCCAGCAGCGTAGATAGGGGTGACTACACCTTC.

This clonotype came up many times. The V gene is TRBV6-5, the J gene TRBJ1-6; weak D call: TRBD1 (6 bases). CDR3 size: 20 residues. Trimming took off 4 bases at V and 0 bases at J, with 22 bases between the two ends. Germline values: CDR1 MNHEY, CDR2 SVGAGI. CDR3 DNA sequence: TGTGCCAGCAGTTTGGTCGGGGGGCTTTGGGAGAGCTCCTATAATTCACCCCTCCACTTT. Translation: CASSLVGGLWESSYNSPLHF.